This TCR beta chain was profiled in a study of shared clonotypes between healthy human individuals. Study-level background: The donor group consisted of a couple of women and three men, aged 18 to 49. Study-level points and caveats: It was expected that sequencing depth would affect clonotype sharing among donors.

The germline V and J ends were trimmed by 4 bases and 3 bases, with 13 bases remaining between them. The V gene's germline CDR1 is SGHKS and CDR2 YYEKEE (reference sequence). CDR3 length equals 14 residues. In regard to this clone: The antigen remains undetermined.

Replicate PCRs for unsorted PBMC used about 0.3 ug DNA (approximately 31,000 T cell genomes). The repertoire was sequenced with immunoSEQ multiplex PCR; TCRdb's copy has only in-frame clones and lacks some. The profile shows fewer than 600,000 clones, less than 85% of them singletons. The donors were all Caucasian adults (living in Nashville, Tennessee). This receptor was taken from a woman aged 40 to 50 in good health. Some clones in this sample may be carry-over from other donors' samples. The sample comprised PBMCs. The chain uses TRBV5-5 and TRBJ1-2, with D possibly matching TRBD1 (6 bases). The CDR3 bases are TGTGCCAGCAGCCCCGTCTGGACAGACTATGGCTACACCTTC. It encodes CASSPVWTDYGYTF.